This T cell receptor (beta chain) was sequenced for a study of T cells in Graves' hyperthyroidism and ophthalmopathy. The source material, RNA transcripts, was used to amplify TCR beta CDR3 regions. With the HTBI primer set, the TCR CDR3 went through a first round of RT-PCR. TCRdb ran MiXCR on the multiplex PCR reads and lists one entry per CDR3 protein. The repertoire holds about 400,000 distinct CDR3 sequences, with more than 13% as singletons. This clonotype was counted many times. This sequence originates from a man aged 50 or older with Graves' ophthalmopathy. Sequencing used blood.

The CDR3 DNA sequence: TGTGCCAGCACCCCTTTCCGCGGGAGGGTCACAGATACGCAGTATTTT. This codes for CASTPFRGRVTDTQYF. V gene TRBV5-8 combines with J gene TRBJ2-3, with 9 bases aligning to TRBD2. The junction had 10 bases not matched to a gene; V was cut back by 6 bases and J by 2 bases. The CDR3 loop spans 16 amino acids. Looked up from germline, CDR1 is SGHTS and CDR2 is YDEGEE.